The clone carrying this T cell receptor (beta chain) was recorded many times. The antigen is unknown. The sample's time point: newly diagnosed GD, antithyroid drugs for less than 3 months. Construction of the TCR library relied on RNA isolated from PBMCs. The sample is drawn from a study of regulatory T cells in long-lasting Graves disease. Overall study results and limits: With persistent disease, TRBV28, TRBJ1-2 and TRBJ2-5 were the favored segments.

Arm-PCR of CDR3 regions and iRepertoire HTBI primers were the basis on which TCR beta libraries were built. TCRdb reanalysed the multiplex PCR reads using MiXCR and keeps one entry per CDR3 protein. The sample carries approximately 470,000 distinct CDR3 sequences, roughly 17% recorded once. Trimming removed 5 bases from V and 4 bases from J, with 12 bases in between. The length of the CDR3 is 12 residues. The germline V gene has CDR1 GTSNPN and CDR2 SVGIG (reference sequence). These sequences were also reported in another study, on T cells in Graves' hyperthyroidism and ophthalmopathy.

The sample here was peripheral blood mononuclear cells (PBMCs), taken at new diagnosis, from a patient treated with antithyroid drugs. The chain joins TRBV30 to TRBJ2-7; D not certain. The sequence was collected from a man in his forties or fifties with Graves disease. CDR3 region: CAWGRVDYEQYF. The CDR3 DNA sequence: TGTGCCTGGGGAAGAGTTGATTACGAGCAGTACTTC.